The 2 T cell receptor beta chains listed next were all sequenced from one sample in a study of T-cell memory formation after mild COVID-19. TCRdb re-called the 5' RACE reads with MiXCR, one entry per CDR3 protein. The sample has roughly 450,000 distinct CDR3 sequences, 15% to 20% seen once. Sequenced material: PBMCs or a T cell subset sorted from them (not recorded which). The receptor source for this set is an adult woman who had mild COVID-19 (a few samples of this study predate the infection). Cell type and time point are not known.

The CDR3 nucleotides are TGTGCCAGCAGTTCGTCCGAAAAGGGGGTAATAGTGGAGACCCAGTACTTC. This sequence encodes CASSSSEKGVIVETQYF. J is TRBJ2-5 and V is TRBV12-3 or TRBV12-4; possibly TRBD1 for D (6 bases). The CDR3 spans 17 residues. Trimming took 4 bases from V and 5 from J, leaving 23 bases between them.

This clonotype was detected only a few times. The V and J genes are TRBV12-3 or TRBV12-4 and TRBJ1-2, with D maybe TRBD1 (5 bases). Trimming cost V 6 bases and J 8 bases, with 19 bases left between them. The CDR3 has 14 residues. The CDR3 loop is CASSHWLGGEGYTF. The CDR3 region has the DNA TGTGCCAGCAGCCACTGGTTGGGGGGAGAAGGCTACACCTTC.